The clone carrying this T cell receptor (beta chain) has a handful of counts. Through MiXCR, TCRdb re-clonotyped the PCR reads. The sample yields about 13,000 clones, about 34% seen once. This specimen belongs to a study of metastatic and nonmetastatic thyroid tumors. Every patient underwent thyroid surgery untreated. The trim removed 9 bases at V and 2 bases at J, leaving 5 bases unmatched. This CDR3 region has 15 residues. Germline V gives CDR1 LNHNV, CDR2 YYDKDF (reference sequence). The specimen sequenced was tumor tissue. The gene calls are TRBV15 and TRBJ2-2; 11 positions agree with TRBD2. This sequence originates from a male donor with papillary thyroid cancer or a benign thyroid nodule (not recorded which). Some clones in this sample may be carry-over from other donors' samples. In DNA, the CDR3 is TGTGCCACGACTAGCGGGGACTTTAACACCGGGGAGCTGTTTTTT. As protein: CATTSGDFNTGELFF. The complete variable domain, with remaining parts taken from reference TRBV15 and TRBJ2-2, reads DAMVIQNPRYQVTQFGKPVTLSCSQTLNHNVMYWYQQKSSQAPKLLFHYYDKDFNNEADTPDNFQSRRPNTSFCFLDIRSPGLGDTAMYLCATTSGDFNTGELFFGEGSRLTVL.